The 25 T cell receptor beta chains below come from one sample, sequenced in a study of blood T cells in healthy people across ages. The second PCR ran roughly 7 to 12 cycles with a sample-barcoded 5' primer and J-beta primers. TCRdb analysed the 5' RACE reads with MiXCR anew, one entry per CDR3 protein. The sample includes about 1.7 million distinct CDR3 sequences, approximately 28% of them seen just once. Source material: blood. These receptors were collected from a woman aged 25 to 39 in good health.

V gene TRBV30 combines with J gene TRBJ2-1, with 7 positions matching TRBD2. V trimming: 1 base; J trimming: 7 bases; junction bases outside the gene matches: 7. Germline loops: CDR1 GTSNPN, CDR2 SVGIG (reference sequence). The CDR3 contains 14 residues. The CDR3 loop is CAWSDMGGMNEQFF. The DNA of the CDR3 is TGTGCCTGGAGTGATATGGGAGGGATGAATGAGCAGTTCTTC.

The genes are TRBV7-9 and TRBJ1-1; no firm D call. The V end was cut by 5 bases, the J end by 1 base, with 5 bases between. The CDR3 has 12 residues. Germline values: CDR1 SEHNR, CDR2 FQNEAQ (reference sequence). The CDR3 here is CASSPANTEAFF. The CDR3 DNA reads as TGTGCCAGCAGCCCAGCGAACACTGAAGCTTTCTTT.

Many counts were recorded for this clonotype. V and J are TRBV6-5 and TRBJ2-3; 13 bases are a match to TRBD2. The trim removed 0 bases at V and 0 bases at J, leaving 3 bases unmatched. Per germline, CDR1 MNHEY and CDR2 SVGAGI. This CDR3 has 18 amino acids. The CDR3, as DNA: TGTGCCAGCAGTTACTCGACGGGACTAGCGGGGAGCACAGATACGCAGTATTTT. Amino acids: CASSYSTGLAGSTDTQYF.

The chain joins TRBV28 to TRBJ2-5; TRBD1 or TRBD2 may be the D gene (6 bases each). The CDR3 covers 15 residues. The germline V gene encodes CDR1 MDHEN and CDR2 SYDVKM. V gave up 3 bases and J gave up 1 base, with 12 bases separating them. CDR3 in amino acids: CASSFMWGAQETQYF. The CDR3 nucleotides are TGTGCCAGCAGTTTTATGTGGGGGGCCCAAGAGACCCAGTACTTC.

The rearrangement joins TRBV3-1 to TRBJ2-7, with 12 bases fitting TRBD2. The CDR3 extends over 15 amino acids. Per germline, CDR1 LGHDT and CDR2 YNNKEL (reference sequence). The V segment lost 4 bases and the J segment 6 bases; nucleotides outside the gene matches: 7. The chain's CDR3 is CASSLLTSGRTEQYF. CDR3 sequence (DNA): TGTGCCAGCAGCCTCCTGACTAGCGGGAGAACCGAGCAGTACTTC.

The table lists this clonotype with a few counts. V gene TRBV20-1 combines with J gene TRBJ1-1; D is possibly TRBD1 (5 bases). V was clipped by 1 base and J by 0 bases, with 12 bases between them. The CDR3 has 15 amino acids. Germline V gives CDR1 DFQATT, CDR2 SNEGSKA (reference sequence). CDR3 residues: CSARGQIIMNTEAFF. In nucleotides, the CDR3 is TGCAGTGCTAGAGGACAGATTATCATGAACACTGAAGCTTTCTTT.

Ten or more counts support this clonotype. This rearrangement joins TRBV11-2 to TRBJ2-1; 12 nucleotides align to TRBD1. CDR1 and CDR2 from the germline V gene are SGHAT and FQNNGV. The CDR3 contains 15 residues. The V segment lost 5 bases and the J segment 9 bases; nucleotides outside the gene matches: 8. The CDR3 DNA follows: TGTGCCAGCAGCCCTCCGGGACAGGGGGCATTTGAGCAGTTCTTC. This sequence encodes CASSPPGQGAFEQFF.

The gene calls are TRBV15 and TRBJ2-1; 11 bases map to TRBD2. V lost 3 bases, J lost 8 bases, and 9 bases stayed unmatched. Germline CDR1 is LNHNV and CDR2 is YYDKDF (reference sequence). The CDR3 is 16 residues long. CDR3 protein: CATSSVLAGGGYEQFF. The CDR3 nucleotides are TGTGCCACCAGCAGTGTTCTAGCGGGGGGCGGTTATGAGCAGTTCTTC.

The chain recombines TRBV12-3 or TRBV12-4 with TRBJ1-1, with D perhaps matching TRBD1 (5 bases). The CDR3 consists of 15 residues. Trimming removed 1 base at V and 5 bases at J, with 14 bases between. The CDR3 region is CASSLESMGGTEAFF. CDR3 DNA sequence: TGTGCCAGCAGTTTAGAGAGTATGGGGGGTACTGAAGCTTTCTTT.

This clonotype was seen only a few times. V usage is TRBV10-1 and J usage is TRBJ2-1; D assignment may be TRBD1 or TRBD2 (5 bases each). Trimming shortened V by 3 bases and J by 8 bases, and 14 bases separated the two germline ends. This CDR3 has 14 residues. Germline V gives CDR1 WNHNN, CDR2 SYGVQD (reference sequence). This CDR3 reads CASSDAGARYEQFF. The CDR3 DNA sequence: TGCGCCAGCAGTGATGCCGGGGCAAGGTATGAGCAGTTCTTC.

This chain's CDR3 is CASSPLGQHNEQFF. In DNA, the CDR3 is TGTGCCAGCTCACCACTGGGACAACACAATGAGCAGTTCTTC. V is TRBV18 and J is TRBJ2-1; maybe TRBD1 (6 bases). This CDR3 is 14 amino acids long. Trimming shortened V by 1 base and J by 5 bases, and 9 bases separated the two germline ends. CDR1 and CDR2 (germline): KGHSH, LQKENI.

The chain is built from TRBV3-1 and TRBJ1-5, with TRBD1 matching over 7 bases. The CDR3 contains 15 residues. V trimming: 1 base; J trimming: 7 bases; junction bases outside the gene matches: 7. Germline lookup yields CDR1 LGHDT and CDR2 YNNKEL (reference sequence). CDR3: CASSQGQGQSQPQHF. CDR3 bases: TGTGCCAGCAGCCAAGGACAGGGACAGAGCCAGCCCCAGCATTTT. Variable domain in full (rest from reference TRBV3-1 and TRBJ1-5): DTAVSQTPKYLVTQMGNDKSIKCEQNLGHDTMYWYKQDSKKFLKIMFSYNNKELIINETVPNRFSPKSPDKAHLNLHINSLELGDSAVYFCASSQGQGQSQPQHFGDGTRLSIL.

This clonotype turned up a few times. One end of the junction fails to match germline, which may point to a read error. The chain uses TRBV7-2 and TRBJ2-3; TRBD2 aligns across 7 bases. In germline, CDR1 is SGHTA, CDR2 FQGNSA. The CDR3 covers 15 residues. The CDR3 nucleotides are TGTGCTAGCAGCTTGGGTGGGCGGGGGTTCGATACGCAGTATTTT. Encoded protein: CASSLGGRGFDTQYF.

The sample holds a few counts of this clonotype. V is TRBV11-1 and J is TRBJ2-2; D gene unclear. Germline loops: CDR1 SGHAT, CDR2 FQDESV (reference sequence). V lost 8 bases and J lost 6, with 7 bases in between. The CDR3 is made up of 11 amino acids. The CDR3 loop is CASGGAGELFF. In DNA form, the CDR3 reads TGTGCCAGCGGTGGGGCCGGGGAGCTGTTTTTT.

V gene TRBV5-6 combines with J gene TRBJ2-2; D not certain. CDR3 length equals 15 residues. Trimming pared 6 bases from V and 1 base from J, leaving 13 bases between. Germline values: CDR1 SGHDT, CDR2 YYEEEE. CDR3 sequence: CASTPSLGNTGELFF. CDR3 coding DNA: TGTGCCAGCACCCCCTCCCTAGGGAACACCGGGGAGCTGTTTTTT.

This clonotype was counted only a few times. This chain uses TRBV2 with TRBJ2-1; 8 bases align to TRBD1. Germline V gene lookup returns CDR1 SNHLY and CDR2 FYNNEI. The CDR3 spans 17 residues. The trim removed 5 bases at V and 1 base at J, leaving 10 bases unmatched. The chain's CDR3 is CASSKRDRIVSYNEQFF. The CDR3 nucleotides read TGTGCCAGCAGTAAAAGGGACAGGATTGTTTCCTACAATGAGCAGTTCTTC.

Only a few counts were recorded for this clonotype. V and J are TRBV20-1 and TRBJ2-3; 9 bases are shared with TRBD2. Germline V gene sequence: CDR1 DFQATT, CDR2 SNEGSKA (reference sequence). J gave up 2 bases and V 3 bases, and 3 bases lay outside the gene matches. This CDR3 is 14 amino acids long. DNA for the CDR3: TGCAGTGCTAGGAGACTAGCGGACACAGATACGCAGTATTTT. As protein: CSARRLADTDTQYF.

The chain uses TRBV20-1 and TRBJ2-7; TRBD1 matches at 9 bases. The CDR3 totals 14 residues. CDR1 and CDR2 from the germline V gene are DFQATT and SNEGSKA (reference sequence). After removal of 5 bases from V and 4 bases from J, the junction contained 9 bases not matched to a gene. Written as DNA, the CDR3 is TGCAGTGCTGAACCGGGACAGGGAAGTTACGAGCAGTACTTC. The encoded protein is CSAEPGQGSYEQYF.

The chain uses TRBV5-4 and TRBJ2-5; possibly TRBD2 for D (6 bases). The CDR3 has 14 amino acids. Trimming cost V 0 bases and J 4 bases, with 10 bases left between them. Germline CDR1 reads SGHNT; CDR2 reads YYREEE (reference sequence). This chain's CDR3 is CASSLGGEAETQYF. In DNA, the CDR3 is TGTGCCAGCAGCTTGGGGGGGGAGGCAGAGACCCAGTACTTC.

This clonotype turned up a few times. This chain links TRBV10-3 with TRBJ2-1; 11 nucleotides match TRBD1. The V gene end was trimmed by 10 bases and the J gene end by 5 bases; junction bases not matched to a gene: 7. CDR1 ENHRY and CDR2 SYGVKD come from the germline V gene. This CDR3 has 14 amino acids. This CDR3 is CATWTGGGNNEQFF. The CDR3 DNA is TGTGCCACGTGGACAGGGGGCGGGAACAATGAGCAGTTCTTC.

This clonotype has just one count. The chain carries TRBV20-1 and TRBJ2-3; TRBD2 might be the D (7 bases). CDR1 and CDR2 (germline): DFQATT, SNEGSKA (reference sequence). V was shortened by 7 bases and J by 2 bases, with 19 bases between the two germline ends. The CDR3 is 15 residues long. Here the CDR3 reads CSEGGRAGYTDTQYF. CDR3 bases: TGCAGTGAGGGGGGACGAGCGGGATACACAGATACGCAGTATTTT.

J is TRBJ2-5 and V is TRBV11-2; 9 bases line up with TRBD2. Germline assignment: CDR1 SGHAT and CDR2 FQNNGV. This CDR3 region has 17 residues. The V and J ends lost 1 base and 3 bases, in that order; junction bases with no gene match: 9. CDR3: CASSLVPLAGRKETQYF. CDR3 nucleotide sequence: TGTGCCAGCAGCTTAGTTCCCCTAGCGGGACGTAAAGAGACCCAGTACTTC.

V is TRBV3-1 and J is TRBJ1-5; D ambiguous. Trimming pared 3 bases from V and 3 bases from J, leaving 12 bases between. Germline values: CDR1 LGHDT, CDR2 YNNKEL (reference sequence). This CDR3 region has 15 residues. For the CDR3, the DNA is TGTGCCAGCAGCCACACAAATAGGGACAATCAGCCCCAGCATTTT. It encodes CASSHTNRDNQPQHF.

This clonotype has a handful of counts. The CDR3 loop reads CSAKGRTIYEQYF. The CDR3 coding sequence is TGCAGTGCTAAGGGACGGACGATCTACGAGCAGTACTTC. The V gene is TRBV20-1, the J gene TRBJ2-5; either TRBD1 or TRBD2 may supply D (5 bases each). Near its end, the DNA agrees better with TRBJ2-7, so the J call may be wrong. This CDR3 contains 13 residues. The germline gives CDR1 DFQATT, CDR2 SNEGSKA (reference sequence).

This chain connects TRBV7-9 to TRBJ1-2; D ambiguous. Trimming pared 5 bases from V and 5 bases from J, leaving 15 bases between. CDR3 length equals 14 residues. Germline V gives CDR1 SEHNR, CDR2 FQNEAQ (reference sequence). The CDR3 DNA follows: TGTGCCAGCAGCCACGGCGGGAGAACTTATGGCTACACCTTC. Translating it yields CASSHGGRTYGYTF.